The 5 T cell receptor beta chains below come from one sample, sequenced in a study of blood T cells in healthy people across ages (dated by TCRdb to about 2015). Libraries came from 5' RACE. Sequencer: Illumina HiSeq 2500. A second PCR of roughly 6 to 11 cycles was run with a J-beta primer mix and a sample-barcoded 5' primer. TCRdb trimmed public reads at Q25 via fastp, called clones via MiXCR and kept in-frame beta chains. One record per CDR3 amino acid sequence lists the most common genes and DNA. The sample table lists about 580,000 distinct CDR3 sequences, around 48% of them with a count of one. In total, the top ten clones hold 20% to 25% of the sample. Sequencing input: blood. These receptors were obtained from a man at least 80 years old in good health.

This clonotype was counted only a few times. The V and J genes are TRBV4-1 and TRBJ1-4; 9 bases are a match to TRBD1. V trimming: 0 bases; J trimming: 7 bases; junction bases outside the gene matches: 9. The CDR3 has 17 amino acids. In germline, CDR1 is MGHRA, CDR2 YSYEKL. The CDR3 spells CASSQDNTGGLGEKLFF. The CDR3 DNA follows: TGCGCCAGCAGCCAAGACAATACAGGGGGCTTGGGTGAAAAACTGTTTTTT.

V is TRBV7-3 and J is TRBJ2-1, with a possible D match to TRBD2 (6 bases). This CDR3 is 15 amino acids long. The germline V gene has CDR1 SGHTA and CDR2 FQGTGA. The V gene lost 5 bases and the J gene lost 6 bases, with 17 bases spanning the gap. Here the CDR3 reads CASSPGAGPFNEQFF. Here the CDR3 DNA reads TGTGCCAGCAGCCCTGGTGCGGGGCCGTTCAATGAGCAGTTCTTC.

The rearrangement joins TRBV5-1 to TRBJ2-6, with D perhaps assigned TRBD1 or TRBD2 (5 bases each). The V and J ends lost 2 bases and 1 base respectively, with 16 bases between them. Per germline, CDR1 SGHRS and CDR2 YFSETQ. This CDR3 has 18 residues. The CDR3 here is CASSFWTRGESGANVLTF. In nucleotides, the CDR3 is TGCGCCAGCAGCTTTTGGACAAGAGGGGAGTCTGGGGCCAACGTCCTGACTTTC.

V gene TRBV25-1 combines with J gene TRBJ1-4; 7 bases match TRBD1. V lost 1 base to trimming and J lost 8 bases; unmatched junction nucleotides: 13. Per germline, CDR1 MGHDK and CDR2 SYGVNS. The CDR3 length is 17 residues. The CDR3 spells CASSESAWAGGGEKLFF. In DNA, the CDR3 is TGTGCCAGCAGTGAATCGGCGTGGGCAGGGGGAGGAGAAAAACTGTTTTTT.

In this sample, this clonotype turned up many times. The chain uses TRBV6-1 and TRBJ1-5; 9 nucleotides agree with TRBD1. Germline loops: CDR1 MNHNS, CDR2 SASEGT. V dropped 6 bases and J dropped 1; count of bases not matched to a gene: 10. The CDR3 is 17 amino acids. CDR3 nucleotide sequence: TGTGCCAGCAGACGTGACTCCGGGACAGGGAGCAATCAGCCCCAGCATTTT. Translating it yields CASRRDSGTGSNQPQHF.